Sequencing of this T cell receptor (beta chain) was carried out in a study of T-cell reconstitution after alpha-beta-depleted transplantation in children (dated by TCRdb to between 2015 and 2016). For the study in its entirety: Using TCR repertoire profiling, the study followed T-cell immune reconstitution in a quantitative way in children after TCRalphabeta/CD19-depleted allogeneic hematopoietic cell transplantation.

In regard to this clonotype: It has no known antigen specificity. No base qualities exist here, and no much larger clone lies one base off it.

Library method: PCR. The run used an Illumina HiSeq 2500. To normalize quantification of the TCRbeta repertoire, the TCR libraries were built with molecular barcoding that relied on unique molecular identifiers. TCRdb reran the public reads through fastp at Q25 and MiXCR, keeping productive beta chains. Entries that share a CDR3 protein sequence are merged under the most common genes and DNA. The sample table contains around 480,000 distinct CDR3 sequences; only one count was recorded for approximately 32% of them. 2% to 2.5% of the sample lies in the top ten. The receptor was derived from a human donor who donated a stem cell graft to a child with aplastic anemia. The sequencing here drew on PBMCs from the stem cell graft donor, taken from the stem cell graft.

The nucleotide sequence is given as TGTGCCAGCAGTTTAGCGTCCGGGAGGGTTGGCACCGGGGAGCTGTTTTTT. Translated, it gives CASSLASGRVGTGELFF. Recombination joined TRBV12-3 or TRBV12-4 with TRBJ2-2; 8 junctional bases match TRBD2. The cysteine opens and the phenylalanine closes a CDR3 of 17 amino acids. CDR3 DNA only is kept here, 51 bases in frame from base 1. After removal of 0 bases from V and 4 bases from J, the junction retains 7 bases not matched to a gene.